This T cell receptor (beta chain) was retrieved from a study of blood T cell repertoires in COVID-19. CDR3 length equals 15 residues. Losses at the gene ends were 5 bases for V and 3 bases for J; bases not matched to a gene: 6. In germline, CDR1 is SGHTA, CDR2 FQGNSA. This clone was detected only once. Authors' methods: Nucleated cell counts were estimated from reference gene primer amplification. TCRdb keeps only in-frame clones here, not all; method: immunoSEQ multiplex PCR. For V, J and clone size, that table is used; D and trimming come from the DNA. Of 55,000 to 75,000 clones listed, about 87% are singletons.

The rearrangement uses TRBV7-2 and TRBJ2-1, with 8 bases aligning to TRBD1. This clonotype was obtained from a man aged 50 to 59 with active COVID-19. Sequencing was done on a sample of peripheral blood. CDR3 amino acids: CASSLRTGLYNEQFF. In DNA, the CDR3 is TGTGCCAGCAGCCTCAGGACAGGGCTCTACAATGAGCAGTTCTTC.